The 15 T cell receptor beta chains presented below share a single source sample, sequenced in a study of blood T cell repertoires in COVID-19. The assay was immunoSEQ multiplex PCR, and TCRdb's table has in-frame clones only and misses some. The sample lists hundreds of thousands of clones, about four fifths occurring once. Input material: PBMCs or T cells enriched from blood (not recorded which). The receptors were gathered from a woman in her forties or fifties who had been exposed to COVID-19.

The V and J genes are TRBV2 and TRBJ2-1, with D perhaps TRBD2 (5 bases). Germline V gene data show CDR1 as SNHLY and CDR2 as FYNNEI. This CDR3 region has 13 residues. V lost 7 bases and J lost 5, with 12 bases in between. The CDR3 coding sequence is TGTGCCAGCATTCCCGGGGATCACAATGAGCAGTTCTTC. It encodes CASIPGDHNEQFF.

The chain recombines TRBV4-3 with TRBJ2-2; D perhaps matches TRBD2 (5 bases). Trimming removed 0 bases from V and 5 bases from J, with 13 bases in between. The CDR3 totals 16 residues. CDR1 and CDR2 (germline): LGHNA, YSLEER. CDR3 sequence reads: CASSQEGLEGTGELFF. The CDR3 DNA reads TGCGCCAGCAGCCAAGAAGGCCTCGAGGGAACCGGGGAGCTGTTTTTT.

This clone was seen only once. The chain joins TRBV21-1 to TRBJ1-2. TRBV21-1 is designated a pseudogene. The CDR3 spans 12 residues. The CDR3 coding sequence is TGTGCCAGCAGCACCGTTCCCCATGGCTACACCTTC. It specifies CASSTVPHGYTF.

In DNA, the CDR3 is TGCAGCGTCGTGACAGGGGACACAGATACGCAGTATTTT. It encodes CSVVTGDTDTQYF. V and J are TRBV29-1 and TRBJ2-3, with TRBD1 matching over 8 bases. This CDR3 contains 13 residues. In germline, CDR1 is SQVTM, CDR2 ANQGSEA. V lost 6 bases, J lost 2 bases, and 4 bases stayed unmatched.

This clone was seen only once. The chain recombines TRBV5-6 with TRBJ1-2, with D possibly TRBD1 on 6 matching bases. The V end lost 4 bases, the J end lost 4 bases, and 11 bases lay between the germline ends. This CDR3 comprises 13 residues. CDR1 is SGHDT, CDR2 YYEEEE, per germline. CDR3 in DNA: TGTGCCAGCAGCCACAGGGTGGGCTATGGCTACACCTTC. It specifies CASSHRVGYGYTF.

This clone was seen many times. This chain links TRBV5-6 with TRBJ2-5; the D gene is possibly TRBD1 (5 bases). CDR1 and CDR2 (germline): SGHDT, YYEEEE. The CDR3 loop spans 16 amino acids. The V end was cut by 0 bases, the J end by 5 bases, with 17 bases between. CDR3 bases: TGTGCCAGCAGCTTGGTGGTTAAGGGGTCAGGGGAGACCCAGTACTTC. This sequence encodes CASSLVVKGSGETQYF. The whole variable domain, remainder taken from reference TRBV5-6 and TRBJ2-5, is DAGVTQSPTHLIKTRGQQVTLRCSPKSGHDTVSWYQQALGQGPQFIFQYYEEEERQRGNFPDRFSGHQFPNYSSELNVNALLLGDSALYLCASSLVVKGSGETQYFGPGTRLLVL.

J is TRBJ1-1 and V is TRBV29-1; a weak D match, TRBD1 (5 bases). The germline V gene has CDR1 SQVTM and CDR2 ANQGSEA. Trimming pared 3 bases from V and 3 bases from J, leaving 11 bases between. This CDR3 is built from 13 residues. The CDR3 DNA is TGCAGCGTTGACTGGGGCGCCCACACTGAAGCTTTCTTT. Amino acids: CSVDWGAHTEAFF.

The chain links TRBV2 to TRBJ1-5; 9 bases are shared with TRBD1. V shed 7 bases, J shed 3 bases, and the junction held 7 bases outside the gene matches. The germline CDR1 and CDR2 sequences are SNHLY and FYNNEI. The CDR3 is 15 amino acids. The CDR3 region has the DNA TGTGCCAGCACCGCGACAGGGGGGGACAATCAGCCCCAGCATTTT. Translating it yields CASTATGGDNQPQHF.

This clone was detected once. The chain uses TRBV5-5 and TRBJ1-2, with unresolved D. Trimming cost V 2 bases and J 0 bases, with 8 bases left between them. CDR1 is SGHKS and CDR2 is YYEKEE in the germline V gene (reference sequence). This CDR3 is built from 14 residues. Here the CDR3 DNA reads TGTGCCAGCAGCTTCAGACTAGCTAACTATGGCTACACCTTC. Its translation is CASSFRLANYGYTF.

The gene calls are TRBV5-1 and TRBJ2-2, with a possible D match to TRBD1 (7 bases). Trimming shortened V by 0 bases and J by 7 bases, and 13 bases separated the two germline ends. CDR3 size: 15 residues. In germline, CDR1 is SGHRS, CDR2 YFSETQ. In nucleotides, the CDR3 is TGCGCCAGCAGCTTGGTCGGCAGGGGGGACGGGGAGCTGTTTTTT. It encodes CASSLVGRGDGELFF.

This clone was seen only a few times. The V gene is TRBV28, the J gene TRBJ1-1; D unclear. The CDR3 is 15 residues long. Germline V gene data show CDR1 as MDHEN and CDR2 as SYDVKM. Trimming removed 7 bases at V and 2 bases at J, with 17 bases between. The CDR3 protein is CASTQPRVFNTEAFF. Here the CDR3 DNA reads TGTGCCAGCACTCAACCCCGGGTCTTTAACACTGAAGCTTTCTTT.

This chain's CDR3 is CASSLSPVPTNYGYTF. CDR3 DNA: TGTGCCAGCAGCTTATCCCCGGTCCCTACTAACTATGGCTACACCTTC. The J gene is TRBJ1-2, the V gene TRBV7-2, with D unclear. The CDR3 is made up of 16 amino acids. Germline V CDR1 and CDR2: SGHTA, FQGNSA. The germline V and J ends were trimmed by 2 bases and 0 bases, with 13 bases remaining between them. The entire variable domain, with the rest obtained from reference TRBV7-2 and TRBJ1-2, is as follows: GAGVSQSPSNKVTEKGKDVELRCDPISGHTALYWYRQSLGQGLEFLIYFQGNSAPDKSGLPSDRFSAERTGGSVSTLTIQRTQQEDSAVYLCASSLSPVPTNYGYTFGSGTRLTVV.

This rearrangement joins TRBV7-2 to TRBJ2-7; D might be TRBD2 (6 bases). Germline V CDR1 and CDR2: SGHTA, FQGNSA. This CDR3 region has 12 residues. Trimming cost V 5 bases and J 3 bases, with 8 bases left between them. CDR3 DNA sequence: TGTGCCAGCAGCCGGGGAGGCTACGAGCAGTACTTC. Amino acids: CASSRGGYEQYF.

The CDR3 loop is CASSLGYASMTNEKLFF. In DNA form, the CDR3 reads TGCGCCAGCAGCCTAGGATACGCGTCCATGACTAATGAAAAACTGTTTTTT. The chain links TRBV5-1 to TRBJ1-4; D unresolved. The CDR3 spans 17 residues. CDR1 is SGHRS and CDR2 is YFSETQ in the germline V gene. Trimming cost V 4 bases and J 2 bases, with 18 bases left between them.

The V gene is TRBV5-1, the J gene TRBJ2-1; 7 bases map to TRBD2. The germline gives CDR1 SGHRS, CDR2 YFSETQ. Losses at the gene ends were 7 bases for V and 7 bases for J; bases not matched to a gene: 8. The CDR3 spans 13 residues. This chain's CDR3 is CASSRSGANEQFF. As DNA, the CDR3 is TGCGCCAGCTCAAGGAGCGGGGCGAATGAGCAGTTCTTC.